A selection of T cell receptor beta chains follows, all from one sample in a study of CD8+CD57+ T cells in acquired aplastic anemia. A single record per CDR3 protein comes from TCRdb applying MiXCR to the reads. The table lists around 180,000 distinct CDR3 sequences, 45% to 60% of them singletons, with roughly 13% in the top ten. Sequenced: sorted CD4+, CD8+, or CD8+CD57+ T cells (not recorded which) from PBMCs. These receptors all come from a human donor with aplastic anemia. CDR3s include the opening cysteine and the closing phenylalanine or tryptophan. Each record gives: D gene, J gene, clone size, V gene, CDR3 DNA, CDR3 protein. D genes are given only for firm matches. The size of a clone is reported for some rows only, either as once, few or many, or as a class for expanded clones.

TRBD1,TRBJ1-2,.,TRBV3-1,TGTGCCAGCAGCGGTGGGGACAGGGGGCTCAAAGGCTACACCTTC,CASSGGDRGLKGYTF
.,TRBJ2-7,few,TRBV24-1,TGTGCCACCAGTTTTGCGGGACGGCAGTACTTC,CATSFAGRQYF
TRBD1,TRBJ2-3,.,TRBV15,TGTGCCACCAGCTTAATCCGGGACAGGTTGACAGATACGCAGTATTTT,CATSLIRDRLTDTQYF
.,TRBJ1-2,.,TRBV5-6,TGTGCCAGCAGCTTGTCAGATTGGGGCTACACCTTC,CASSLSDWGYTF
TRBD2,TRBJ2-1,.,TRBV4-2,TGTGCCAGCAGCCAAGAAGTTCGCGGGGGGGCTTATAATGAGCAGTTCTTC,CASSQEVRGGAYNEQFF
.,TRBJ1-4,many,TRBV2,TGTGCCAGCAGTTCTTGGGGCCAGTATGAAAAACTGTTTTTT,CASSSWGQYEKLFF
.,TRBJ2-7,many,TRBV20-1,TGCAGTGCCTACTCGTCGGCTGTTTCCTACGAGCAGTACTTC,CSAYSSAVSYEQYF
.,TRBJ2-1,.,TRBV10-3,TGTGCCATCAGTGAGCCGTCGGGGACCTCCTACAATGAGCAGTTCTTC,CAISEPSGTSYNEQFF
.,TRBJ1-1,many,TRBV2,TGTGCCAGCAGTGTGGGGGGGGAGGGCACTGAAGCTTTCTTT,CASSVGGEGTEAFF
TRBD1,TRBJ1-1,.,TRBV2,TGTGCCAGCAGCCCCACTCCCGGGACAGGGCGAGCTTTCTTT,CASSPTPGTGRAFF
.,TRBJ1-1,.,TRBV10-2,TGCGCCAGCACCCCGTTTGGGGCCATGAACACTGAAGCTTTCTTT,CASTPFGAMNTEAFF
TRBD1,TRBJ2-1,.,TRBV24-1,TGTGCCACCAGTGACCCAGCGAGGGGACAGGGGGCGTACGGTGAGCAGTTCTTC,CATSDPARGQGAYGEQFF
.,TRBJ1-6,.,TRBV19,TGTGCCAGTAGTATAGAATCAGGGGCGGGTCGTGATTCACCCCTCCACTTT,CASSIESGAGRDSPLHF
TRBD2,TRBJ2-7,.,TRBV2,TGTGCCAGCCCCTCATCGCCTAGCGGGGACTACGAGCAGTACTTC,CASPSSPSGDYEQYF
.,TRBJ1-1,.,TRBV10-2,TGCGCCAGCAGCAACTCATTCGCCGGGACAATTGGCACTGAAGCTTTCTTT,CASSNSFAGTIGTEAFF
.,TRBJ1-3,.,TRBV5-1,TGCGCCAGCACCAAAGACATCTACTCTGGAAACACCATATATTTT,CASTKDIYSGNTIYF
TRBD1,TRBJ1-4,.,TRBV9,TGTGCCAGCAGCGTAGGACAGGGAACTAATGAAAAACTGTTTTTT,CASSVGQGTNEKLFF
.,TRBJ2-4,many,TRBV29-1,TGCAGCGTCTCGGACCGGCGACAAAACATTCAGTACTTC,CSVSDRRQNIQYF
TRBD1,TRBJ1-1,.,TRBV19,TGTGCCAGTAGTCCGGACAGGGAGGACACTGAAGCTTTCTTT,CASSPDREDTEAFF
TRBD1,TRBJ1-1,.,TRBV19,TGTGCCAGTAGTCTCAAAGGGGGCAGCACTGAAGCTTTCTTT,CASSLKGGSTEAFF
.,TRBJ1-2,.,TRBV2,TGTGCCAGCAGTTTAAGGCAGAGCTATGGCTACACCTTC,CASSLRQSYGYTF
TRBD1,TRBJ1-5,.,TRBV28,TGTGCCAGCAGTCCCCCGGGACAGGGCTATCAGCCCCAGCATTTT,CASSPPGQGYQPQHF
.,TRBJ1-6,medium-sized,TRBV10-1,TGCGCCAGCAACAATGGCTATAATTCACCCCTCCACTTT,CASNNGYNSPLHF
.,TRBJ2-7,many,TRBV4-1,TGCGCCAGCAGCCAAGGGCTCACAGCCTCTCCCCTCGAGCAGTACTTC,CASSQGLTASPLEQYF
TRBD1,TRBJ2-5,many,TRBV7-3,TGTGCCAGCAGCTTAGGCCAGGGGGAAGGCCGGGTTTTC,CASSLGQGEGRVF
TRBD2,TRBJ2-1,.,TRBV11-1,TGTGCCAGCAGCTCCGGGACTAGCGCTTCTGAGCAGTTCTTC,CASSSGTSASEQFF
TRBD1,TRBJ1-2,.,TRBV18,TGTGCCAGCTCACTAGACAGGGGGGCCTCTCCTAACTATGGCTACACCTTC,CASSLDRGASPNYGYTF
.,TRBJ1-3,.,TRBV7-9,TGTGCCAGCAGCTTGGGGGCCGGCTCTGGAAACACCATATATTTT,CASSLGAGSGNTIYF
.,TRBJ1-1,few,TRBV4-1,TGCGCCAGCAGCCGTAAACCAACCGGGACCCCGGAGGGGAACACTGAAGCTTTCTTT,CASSRKPTGTPEGNTEAFF
.,TRBJ2-7,.,TRBV27,TGTGCCAGCAGTTTTAAACCAGGAGACTCCTACGAGCAGTACTTC,CASSFKPGDSYEQYF
.,TRBJ2-5,many,TRBV19,TGTGCCAGTAGTGAGGTAGGGAGAGAGACCCAGTACTTC,CASSEVGRETQYF
.,TRBJ1-1,.,TRBV11-2,TGTGCCAGCAGCCCAGTGAGGGGTCCTCGTTCTGGTGAAGCTTTCTTT,CASSPVRGPRSGEAFF
.,TRBJ2-2,.,TRBV3-1,TGTGCCAGCAGCCAAGATCGGGGTACAGTATTTACCGGGGAGCTGTTTTTT,CASSQDRGTVFTGELFF
TRBD1,TRBJ2-1,.,TRBV2,TGTGCCAGCAGCCTACGACAGGGAACTAAGGATGAGCAGTTCTTC,CASSLRQGTKDEQFF
TRBD2,TRBJ2-3,.,TRBV4-2,TGTGCCAGCAGCCAAGATGGGGCGGGGGGCGGCGCAGATACGCAGTATTTT,CASSQDGAGGGADTQYF
.,TRBJ1-1,few,TRBV20-1,TGCAGTGCTATTCAAACGAACACTGAAGCTTTCTTT,CSAIQTNTEAFF
.,TRBJ1-5,.,TRBV19,TGTGCCAGTAGTTTAGGTTCACGTCAGCCCCAGCATTTT,CASSLGSRQPQHF
TRBD2,TRBJ2-7,many,TRBV12-3/TRBV12-4,TGTGCCAGCAGTACCCGGACTAGCCCCGAGCAGTACTTC,CASSTRTSPEQYF
.,TRBJ1-6,many,TRBV12-3/TRBV12-4,TGTGCCAGCAGTTTAGAGGGGGTGGGTAATTCACCCCTCCACTTT,CASSLEGVGNSPLHF
.,TRBJ2-1,.,TRBV19,TGTGCCAGTAGCGATTCCGAGGGGGGGCGAGGTGAGCAGTTCTTC,CASSDSEGGRGEQFF